The T cell receptor (beta chain) described here comes from a study of cytomegalovirus exposure and HLA in healthy donors. Germline V gene data show CDR1 as LNHDA and CDR2 as SQIVND (reference sequence). This CDR3 spans 17 amino acids. V dropped 3 bases and J dropped 6; count of bases not matched to a gene: 10. The study ran its PCR with 60 Vbeta and 13 Jbeta primers. Profiled with immunoSEQ multiplex PCR; TCRdb holds only in-frame clones, not every one. The repertoire holds approximately 150,000 clones, with around 73% as singletons. The sample was PBMCs. This receptor was obtained from a woman under 30 in good health and CMV-seronegative. The J gene is TRBJ2-1, the V gene TRBV19, with 11 bases identical to TRBD1. The CDR3 nucleotides are TGTGCCAGTAGTATCCTCATAGGACAGGGGGCCGGCAATGAGCAGTTCTTC. Protein product: CASSILIGQGAGNEQFF.